The sequence of this T cell receptor beta chain was determined in a study of beta chain features in type 1 diabetes. As for the study in general: Sorted cells examined across all samples numbered about 110,000,000.

Of the isolated RNA, all was reverse transcribed, and so the sequenced material was expressed TCRB transcripts. The protocol was immunoSEQ multiplex PCR, while the TCRdb copy is restricted to in-frame clones and leaves out a portion. The sample has 310,000 or so clones, 9.5% to 11% seen once. CDR3 length: 15 amino acids. Germline CDR1 is MNHEY and CDR2 is SMNVEV (reference sequence). Trimming cost V 6 bases and J 2 bases; bases outside gene matches: 7. The collection from each donor was one heparinised blood draw averaging about 116 mL. The genes are TRBV27 and TRBJ2-3; 8 nucleotides agree with TRBD1. The material sequenced was naive CD4+ T cells from blood. The receptor was isolated from a woman aged 30 to 39 in good health. CDR3 region: CASSEWTGTTDTQYF. The CDR3 bases are TGTGCCAGCAGCGAATGGACAGGGACCACAGATACGCAGTATTTT.